Each of the 20 T cell receptor beta chains below was sequenced from the same sample in a study of blood T cell repertoires in COVID-19. Clones were sequenced by immunoSEQ multiplex PCR, and TCRdb holds only the in-frame ones, with some missing. The sample carries about 73,000 clones, roughly nine tenths recorded once. Input material: peripheral blood. Source of these receptors: an elderly woman with active or convalescent COVID-19.

V usage is TRBV19 and J usage is TRBJ1-5; TRBD1 is a possible D gene (6 bases). Trimming cost V 10 bases and J 6 bases, with 19 bases left between them. Per germline, CDR1 LNHDA and CDR2 SQIVND (reference sequence). There are 14 residues in the CDR3. The CDR3 DNA sequence: TGTGCCACCGACTCTAACAGGGAACTTCAGCCCCAGCATTTT. It yields the protein CATDSNRELQPQHF.

The chain couples TRBV28 to TRBJ1-5, with D perhaps matching TRBD1 (5 bases). Trimming cost V 6 bases and J 3 bases, with 12 bases left between them. The CDR3 has 14 residues. Germline CDR1 reads MDHEN; CDR2 reads SYDVKM. Here the CDR3 reads CASSLDSFNQPQHF. The CDR3 nucleotides are TGTGCCAGCAGCCTTGACAGTTTCAATCAGCCCCAGCATTTT.

The chain combines TRBV7-2 with TRBJ2-1; the D is unclear. V lost 1 base to trimming and J lost 15 bases, with 13 bases between them. Per the germline V gene, CDR1 is SGHTA and CDR2 is FQGNSA. The CDR3 covers 12 residues. CDR3 sequence (DNA): TGTGCCAGCAGCTTAGGGTCCTGGGCCGGGTTCTTC. Protein sequence: CASSLGSWAGFF.

This chain connects TRBV9 to TRBJ2-7, with 7 bases fitting TRBD1. The V segment lost 4 bases and the J segment 3 bases; nucleotides outside the gene matches: 7. Germline V gene sequence: CDR1 SGDLS, CDR2 YYNGEE. The CDR3 extends over 14 amino acids. CDR3: CASSPTGVNYEQYF. CDR3 nucleotide sequence: TGTGCCAGCAGCCCAACAGGGGTCAACTACGAGCAGTACTTC.

The chain joins TRBV24-1 to TRBJ2-1; D unclear. Per the germline V gene, CDR1 is KGHDR and CDR2 is SFDVKD. This CDR3 contains 16 residues. V dropped 5 bases and J dropped 9 bases, with 22 bases sitting between them. The CDR3 region is CATSGAGKPLQVEQFF. The DNA for the CDR3 is TGTGCCACCAGTGGAGCCGGTAAACCCCTGCAGGTTGAGCAGTTCTTC.

This clone occurred once. The chain couples TRBV11-2 to TRBJ2-1, with D unresolved. Trimming pared 5 bases from V and 0 bases from J, leaving 11 bases between. The CDR3 runs 15 residues. Germline CDR1 and CDR2: SGHAT and FQNNGV. CDR3 sequence reads: CASSISTGSYNEQFF. For the CDR3, the DNA is TGTGCCAGCAGCATCTCCACGGGCTCCTACAATGAGCAGTTCTTC.

The chain recombines TRBV27 with TRBJ1-2; 8 nucleotides match TRBD1. The CDR3 is 14 amino acids. Germline CDR1 reads MNHEY; CDR2 reads SMNVEV (reference sequence). Losses at the gene ends were 3 bases for V and 8 bases for J; bases not matched to a gene: 8. The CDR3 reads CASSFQDRAGGYTF. Here the CDR3 DNA reads TGTGCCAGCAGTTTCCAGGACAGGGCTGGCGGCTACACCTTC.

The chain is built from TRBV30 and TRBJ1-4, with 8 bases matching TRBD1. CDR1 and CDR2 (germline): GTSNPN, SVGIG (reference sequence). The CDR3 covers 15 residues. Trimming took 8 bases from V and 8 from J; bases not matched to a gene: 16. CDR3 region: CAAKLTDRVKEKLFF. CDR3 coding DNA: TGTGCCGCCAAACTGACGGACAGGGTGAAGGAAAAACTGTTTTTT.

The V gene is TRBV27, the J gene TRBJ1-4; D is possibly TRBD1 (5 bases). The CDR3 is 17 amino acids. Trimming cost V 3 bases and J 5 bases, with 19 bases left between them. Looked up from germline, CDR1 is MNHEY and CDR2 is SMNVEV (reference sequence). CDR3 sequence (DNA): TGTGCCAGCAGTTTGGGGCACGGCGGTTACCAAAATGAAAAACTGTTTTTT. Amino acid sequence: CASSLGHGGYQNEKLFF.

The chain carries TRBV28 and TRBJ2-7, with TRBD2 identical over 11 bases. Trimming removed 9 bases from V and 6 bases from J; junction bases left unmatched: 25. The CDR3 sequence is 19 residues long. In germline, CDR1 is MDHEN, CDR2 SYDVKM. The CDR3 DNA reads as TGTGCCAGTTCCCCCGCGGCAGGGGGTAACCTAGCGGGGGGACCCGAGCAGTACTTC. This codes for CASSPAAGGNLAGGPEQYF. The full variable domain, with the rest looked up from reference TRBV28 and TRBJ2-7, is DVKVTQSSRYLVKRTGEKVFLECVQDMDHENMFWYRQDPGLGLRLIYFSYDVKMKEKGDIPEGYSVSREKKERFSLILESASTNQTSMYLCASSPAAGGNLAGGPEQYFGPGTRLTVT.

The genes are TRBV12-3 or TRBV12-4 and TRBJ2-1; 9 bases are a match to TRBD2. The CDR3 is 13 amino acids. Trimming cost V 8 bases and J 6 bases; bases outside gene matches: 5. The CDR3 coding sequence is TGTGCCAGCGGAATAGCGGGAGTCAATGAGCAGTTCTTC. It encodes CASGIAGVNEQFF.

The chain links TRBV11-3 to TRBJ2-3; 14 positions match TRBD2. Germline lookup yields CDR1 SGHNT and CDR2 YENEEA. J was trimmed by 4 bases and V by 5 bases; bases with no gene match: 14. The CDR3 is made up of 19 amino acids. The CDR3 here is CASSRGLAGGEGPPDTQYF. Written as DNA, the CDR3 is TGTGCCAGCAGCCGCGGACTAGCGGGGGGCGAAGGTCCCCCAGATACGCAGTATTTT.

This chain joins TRBV28 and TRBJ1-6, with a tentative D call TRBD1 (5 bases). Trimming pared 5 bases from V and 4 bases from J, leaving 9 bases between. CDR1 and CDR2 from the germline V gene are MDHEN and SYDVKM. The CDR3 covers 14 residues. The CDR3 nucleotides read TGTGCCAGCAGTACAGCAGGGTATAATTCACCCCTCCACTTT. It specifies CASSTAGYNSPLHF. The whole variable domain, filled in from reference TRBV28 and TRBJ1-6, reads DVKVTQSSRYLVKRTGEKVFLECVQDMDHENMFWYRQDPGLGLRLIYFSYDVKMKEKGDIPEGYSVSREKKERFSLILESASTNQTSMYLCASSTAGYNSPLHFGNGTRLTVT.

By sample fraction, this clone is medium-sized. The chain recombines TRBV9 with TRBJ1-1, with D unclear. V lost 2 bases to trimming and J lost 4 bases, with 6 bases between them. Germline CDR1 is SGDLS and CDR2 is YYNGEE. CDR3 length: 12 residues. The CDR3 here is CASSVGGTEAFF. The CDR3 DNA sequence: TGTGCCAGCAGCGTGGGAGGCACTGAAGCTTTCTTT.

J is TRBJ1-4 and V is TRBV28; maybe TRBD1 (6 bases). Germline values: CDR1 MDHEN, CDR2 SYDVKM. V lost 2 bases and J lost 5, with 12 bases in between. The CDR3 spans 15 residues. CDR3 coding DNA: TGTGCCAGCAGTTTAAAGGGCAGGGGAAATGAAAAACTGTTTTTT. Its protein is CASSLKGRGNEKLFF.

The rearrangement links TRBV9 to TRBJ1-5; maybe TRBD1 (5 bases). Germline CDR1 and CDR2: SGDLS and YYNGEE. The CDR3 loop spans 16 amino acids. V was shortened by 0 bases and J by 1 base, with 11 bases between the two germline ends. This chain's CDR3 is CASSVGLGESNQPQHF. The CDR3 DNA reads as TGTGCCAGCAGCGTAGGGCTAGGGGAAAGCAATCAGCCCCAGCATTTT.

The rearrangement joins TRBV9 to TRBJ2-7, with D perhaps matching TRBD1 (5 bases). The CDR3 runs 13 residues. Germline loops: CDR1 SGDLS, CDR2 YYNGEE. V shed 4 bases and J shed 3 bases, with 11 bases lying between them. This CDR3 is CASSPGDSYEQYF. The DNA of the CDR3 is TGTGCCAGCAGCCCGGGCGACAGCTACGAGCAGTACTTC.

The chain is built from TRBV28 and TRBJ1-5; tentatively, D is TRBD1 (6 bases). The V and J ends lost 4 bases and 7 bases respectively, with 14 bases between them. This CDR3 is 14 amino acids long. Germline V gives CDR1 MDHEN, CDR2 SYDVKM. The chain's CDR3 is CASSSGGLGQPQHF. The CDR3 region has the DNA TGTGCCAGCAGTTCCGGGGGGCTAGGGCAGCCCCAGCATTTT.

The chain couples TRBV4-1 to TRBJ2-5, with 7 bases identical to TRBD1. Germline assignment: CDR1 MGHRA and CDR2 YSYEKL. Unmatched junction bases numbered 11, after V lost 8 bases and J lost 2 bases. This CDR3 has 15 amino acids. In DNA, the CDR3 is TGCGCCAGCGGACTTTCCGGGACAGCACAAGAGACCCAGTACTTC. Residues: CASGLSGTAQETQYF.

Written as DNA, the CDR3 is TGTGCCAGTAGCCCACAGGGGGCGGCCACTGAAGCTTTCTTT. It yields the protein CASSPQGAATEAFF. The rearrangement links TRBV19 to TRBJ1-1; 9 positions agree with TRBD1. Per germline, CDR1 LNHDA and CDR2 SQIVND (reference sequence). The junction had 6 bases not matched to a gene; V was cut back by 6 bases and J by 4 bases. The CDR3 consists of 14 residues.